The rows below give T cell receptor beta chains drawn from one sample of a study of T cell responses to AZD1222 COVID-19 vaccine. The data were produced by immunoSEQ multiplex PCR, yet TCRdb's version contains in-frame clones alone and is incomplete. This sample yields around 260,000 clones, of which approximately 95% are seen a single time; less than 0.6% belongs to the top ten. Source: peripheral blood, taken on day 0 of AZD1222 vaccination. The receptors come from an adult in good health. CDR3s include the opening cysteine and the closing phenylalanine or tryptophan. The D gene is left open where the match is weak. Expanded clones get a size class; other rows say once, few or many, or leave the size out.

TRBJ1-1	once	NA	TRBV12-1	TGTGCCAGCGTGCCAATCGAAGCTTTCTTT	CASVPIEAFF
TRBJ2-7	NA	NA	TRBV7-9	TGTGCCAGCAGCCCGGGCGACTACCAGCCCGAGCAGTACTTC	CASSPGDYQPEQYF
TRBJ1-1	once	NA	TRBV28	TGTGCCAGCAGTTTAGGCAGAAGGAACACTGAAGCTTTCTTT	CASSLGRRNTEAFF
TRBJ1-4	NA	NA	TRBV2	TGTGCCAGCAGTGAAGCTCCACGGGACGAACTGTTTTTT	CASSEAPRDELFF
TRBJ2-2	NA	NA	TRBV5-5	TGTGCCAGCAGCTTGGCCTGGCCAGGAGATTACACCGGGGAGCTGTTTTTT	CASSLAWPGDYTGELFF
TRBJ1-5	NA	NA	TRBV27	TGTGCCAGCCGATTGAGTAGAAATCAGCCCCAGCATTTT	CASRLSRNQPQHF
TRBJ1-1	NA	NA	TRBV19	TGTGCCAGTAGTTCAGGGGCGTTCGCTGAAGCTTTCTTT	CASSSGAFAEAFF
TRBJ2-7	NA	TRBD2	TRBV28	TGTGCCAGCAGGTTGAGCGGGGGCGGGGAGCAGTACTTC	CASRLSGGGEQYF
TRBJ2-1	NA	NA	TRBV28	TGTGCCAGCAGTTCCTCATTGACTAGGGAGCAGTTCTTC	CASSSSLTREQFF
TRBJ2-7	NA	TRBD1	TRBV7-2	TGTGCCAGCAGCGTTAACAGGGGTATCTACGAGCAGTACTTC	CASSVNRGIYEQYF